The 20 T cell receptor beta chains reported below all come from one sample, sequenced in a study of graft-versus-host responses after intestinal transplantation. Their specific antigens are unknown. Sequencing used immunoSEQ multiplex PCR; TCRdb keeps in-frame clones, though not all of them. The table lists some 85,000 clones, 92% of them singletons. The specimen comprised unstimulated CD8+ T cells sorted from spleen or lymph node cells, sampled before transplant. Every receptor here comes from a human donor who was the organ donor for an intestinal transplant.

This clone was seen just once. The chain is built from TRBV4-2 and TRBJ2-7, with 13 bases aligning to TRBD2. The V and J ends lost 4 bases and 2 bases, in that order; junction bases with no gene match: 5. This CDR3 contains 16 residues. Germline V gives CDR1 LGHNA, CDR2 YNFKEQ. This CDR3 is CASSLTGTSGAYEQYF. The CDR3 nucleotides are TGTGCCAGCAGCCTCACCGGGACTAGCGGGGCCTACGAGCAGTACTTC.

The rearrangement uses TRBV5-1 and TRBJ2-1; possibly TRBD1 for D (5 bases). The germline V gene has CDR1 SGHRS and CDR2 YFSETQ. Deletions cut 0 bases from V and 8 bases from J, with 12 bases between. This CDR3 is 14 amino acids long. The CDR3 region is CASSLARQTHEQFF. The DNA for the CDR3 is TGCGCCAGCAGCTTGGCCCGACAGACCCATGAGCAGTTCTTC.

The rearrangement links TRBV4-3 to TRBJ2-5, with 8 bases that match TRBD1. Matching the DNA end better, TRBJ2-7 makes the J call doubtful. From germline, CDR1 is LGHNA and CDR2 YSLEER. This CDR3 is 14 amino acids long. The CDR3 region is CASSPRTGSYEQYF. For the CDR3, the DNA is TGCGCCAGCAGCCCGAGGACAGGGTCCTACGAGCAGTACTTC.

CDR3 DNA: TGTGCCAGCAGCTTAGCTGGTGACAGCTTTCCCTACGAGCAGTACTTC. Amino acid sequence: CASSLAGDSFPYEQYF. The chain couples TRBV11-2 to TRBJ2-7; D might be TRBD1 (5 bases). The CDR3 sequence is 16 residues long. The germline V gene has CDR1 SGHAT and CDR2 FQNNGV. Trimming pared 1 base from V and 2 bases from J, leaving 15 bases between.

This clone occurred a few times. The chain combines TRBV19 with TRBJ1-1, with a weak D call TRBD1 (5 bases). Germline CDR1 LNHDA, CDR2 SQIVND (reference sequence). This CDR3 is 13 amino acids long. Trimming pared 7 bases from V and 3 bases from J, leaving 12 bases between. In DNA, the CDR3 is TGTGCCAGTACCTGGGGGGGGGACACTGAAGCTTTCTTT. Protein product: CASTWGGDTEAFF.

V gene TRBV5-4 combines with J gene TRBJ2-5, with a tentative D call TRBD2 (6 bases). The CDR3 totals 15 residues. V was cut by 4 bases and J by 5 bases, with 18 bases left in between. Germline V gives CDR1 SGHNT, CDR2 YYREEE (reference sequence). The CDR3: CASSLSGGTSETQYF. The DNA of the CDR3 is TGTGCCAGCAGCCTGAGTGGTGGGACTTCGGAGACCCAGTACTTC.

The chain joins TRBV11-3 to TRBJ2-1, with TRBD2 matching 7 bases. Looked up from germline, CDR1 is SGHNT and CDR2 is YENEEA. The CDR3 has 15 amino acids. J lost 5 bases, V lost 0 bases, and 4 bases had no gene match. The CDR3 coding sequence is TGTGCCAGCAGCTTAGACGGGGGGAAAAACAATGAGCAGTTCTTC. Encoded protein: CASSLDGGKNNEQFF.

The CDR3 coding sequence is TGTGCCAGCAGCTTAGCGCGGGGGAGCTCCTACGAGCAGTACTTC. This sequence encodes CASSLARGSSYEQYF. The chain uses TRBV11-2 and TRBJ2-7; 7 bases map to TRBD2. Germline CDR1 and CDR2: SGHAT and FQNNGV. The CDR3 has 15 residues. V shed 1 base, J shed 0 bases, and the junction held 3 bases outside the gene matches.

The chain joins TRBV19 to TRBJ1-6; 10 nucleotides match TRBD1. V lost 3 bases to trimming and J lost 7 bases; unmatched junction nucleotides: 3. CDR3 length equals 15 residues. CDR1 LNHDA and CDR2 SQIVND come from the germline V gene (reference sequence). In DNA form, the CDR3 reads TGTGCCAGTAGTATTGGGGGACAGGGGAATTCACCCCTCCACTTT. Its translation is CASSIGGQGNSPLHF.

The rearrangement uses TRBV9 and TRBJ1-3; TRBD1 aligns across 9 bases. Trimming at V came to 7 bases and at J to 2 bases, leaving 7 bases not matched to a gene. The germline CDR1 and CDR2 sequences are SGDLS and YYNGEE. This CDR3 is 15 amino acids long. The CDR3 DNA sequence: TGTGCCAGCGGCGGACAGGGGAGTCCTGGAAACACCATATATTTT. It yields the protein CASGGQGSPGNTIYF.

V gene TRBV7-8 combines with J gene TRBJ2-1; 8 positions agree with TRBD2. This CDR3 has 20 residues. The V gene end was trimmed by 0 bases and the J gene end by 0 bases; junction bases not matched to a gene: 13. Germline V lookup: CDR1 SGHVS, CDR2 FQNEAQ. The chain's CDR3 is CASSLAWGSGASSSYNEQFF. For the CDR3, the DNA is TGTGCCAGCAGCTTAGCTTGGGGTAGCGGGGCGTCGAGCTCCTACAATGAGCAGTTCTTC.

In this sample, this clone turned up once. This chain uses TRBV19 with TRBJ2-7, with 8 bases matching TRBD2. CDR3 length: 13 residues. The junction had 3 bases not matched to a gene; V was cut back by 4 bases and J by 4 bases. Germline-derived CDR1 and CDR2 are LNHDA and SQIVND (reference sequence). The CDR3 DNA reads TGTGCCAGTAGTACGACTAGCGCGTACGAGCAGTACTTC. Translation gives CASSTTSAYEQYF.

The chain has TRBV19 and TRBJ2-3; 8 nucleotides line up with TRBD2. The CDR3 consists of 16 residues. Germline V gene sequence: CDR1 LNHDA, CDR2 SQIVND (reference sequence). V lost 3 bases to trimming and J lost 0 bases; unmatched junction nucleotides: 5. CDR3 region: CASSMIQRGSTDTQYF. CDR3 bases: TGTGCCAGTAGTATGATCCAGCGGGGGAGCACAGATACGCAGTATTTT. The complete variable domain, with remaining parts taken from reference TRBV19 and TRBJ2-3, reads DGGITQSPKYLFRKEGQNVTLSCEQNLNHDAMYWYRQDPGQGLRLIYYSQIVNDFQKGDIAEGYSVSREKKESFPLTVTSAQKNPTAFYLCASSMIQRGSTDTQYFGPGTRLTVL.

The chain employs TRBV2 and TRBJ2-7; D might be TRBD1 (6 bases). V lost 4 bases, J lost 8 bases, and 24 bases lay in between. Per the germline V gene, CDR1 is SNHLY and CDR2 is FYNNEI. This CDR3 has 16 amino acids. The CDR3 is CASSGHRDIELWQQYF. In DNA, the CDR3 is TGTGCCAGCAGTGGACACCGGGACATCGAATTGTGGCAGCAGTACTTC.

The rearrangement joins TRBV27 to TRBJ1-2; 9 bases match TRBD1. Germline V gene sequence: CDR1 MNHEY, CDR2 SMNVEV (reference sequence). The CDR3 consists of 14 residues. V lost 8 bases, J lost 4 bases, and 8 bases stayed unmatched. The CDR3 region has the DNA TGTGCCAGCTCCATGGGACAGGGATCCTATGGCTACACCTTC. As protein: CASSMGQGSYGYTF.

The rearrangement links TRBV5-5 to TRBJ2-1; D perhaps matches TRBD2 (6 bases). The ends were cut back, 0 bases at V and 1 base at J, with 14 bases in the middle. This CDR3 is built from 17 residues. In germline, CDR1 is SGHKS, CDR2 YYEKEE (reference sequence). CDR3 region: CASSLAGLRGSYNEQFF. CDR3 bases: TGTGCCAGCAGCTTGGCGGGTTTGCGGGGATCCTACAATGAGCAGTTCTTC. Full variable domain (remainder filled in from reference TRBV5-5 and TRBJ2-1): DAGVTQSPTHLIKTRGQQVTLRCSPISGHKSVSWYQQVLGQGPQFIFQYYEKEERGRGNFPDRFSARQFPNYSSELNVNALLLGDSALYLCASSLAGLRGSYNEQFFGPGTRLTVL.

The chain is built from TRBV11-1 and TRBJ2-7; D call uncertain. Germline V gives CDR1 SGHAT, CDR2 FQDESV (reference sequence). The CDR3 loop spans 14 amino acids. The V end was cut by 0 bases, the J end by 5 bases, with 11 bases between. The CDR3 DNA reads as TGTGCCAGCAGCTTAGCTCCGGGTCTACACGAGCAGTACTTC. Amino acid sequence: CASSLAPGLHEQYF.

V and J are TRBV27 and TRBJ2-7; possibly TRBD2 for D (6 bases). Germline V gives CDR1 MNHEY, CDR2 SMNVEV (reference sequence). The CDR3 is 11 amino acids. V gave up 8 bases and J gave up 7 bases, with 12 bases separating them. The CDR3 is CASRVGGEQYF. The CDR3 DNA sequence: TGTGCCAGCCGGGTGGGGGGTGAGCAGTACTTC.

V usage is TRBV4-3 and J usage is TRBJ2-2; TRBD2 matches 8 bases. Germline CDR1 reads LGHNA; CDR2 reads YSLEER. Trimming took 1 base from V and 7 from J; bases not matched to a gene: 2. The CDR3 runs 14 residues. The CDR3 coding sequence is TGCGCCAGCAGCCAAGTCGGGGGGGGCGGGGAGCTGTTTTTT. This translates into CASSQVGGGGELFF.

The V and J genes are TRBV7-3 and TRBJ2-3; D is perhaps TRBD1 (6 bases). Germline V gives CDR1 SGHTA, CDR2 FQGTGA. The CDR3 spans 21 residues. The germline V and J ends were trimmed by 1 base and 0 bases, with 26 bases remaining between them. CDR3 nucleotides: TGTGCCAGCAGCTTAAGAGGGCTGGGGGCTGACGAATTCTCTAGCACAGATACGCAGTATTTT. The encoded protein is CASSLRGLGADEFSSTDTQYF.